The subject of this entry is one T cell receptor (beta chain). Its recognized antigen is unknown. No base quality information exists; no much larger clone differs at one position. This sample stems from a study of blood T cell repertoires in COVID-19 (dated by TCRdb to the early 2020s). Describing the broader study: Samples covering the acute and convalescent phases of COVID-19 were provided by collaborators in the United States, Italy and Spain. The prospective study material was composed of cDNA or gDNA derived from T cells, B-cell-depleted T cells, or PBMCs. Subjects who had been exposed to COVID-19, were actively infected with it, or had recovered from it provided the deeply sampled blood TCRbeta repertoires that made up the dataset. The repertoires were made available in a free public database intended to serve as a resource for research on the immune response to SARS-CoV-2. The samples were drawn from the first 160 participants of the ongoing ImmuneRACE study and from 950 to 1,500 subjects provided by 6 global collaborators. Sample metadata almost always included a de-identified subject ID, COVID-19 status, age in years and sex. Where available, HLA class I and class II types were taken from metadata supplied by the sample provider and were not determined by assay-based typing. The full study reports these points: The quantity of clinical and demographic metadata differed by source and by participant and was supplied without curation.

TCRbeta CDR3 regions were amplified from genomic DNA using the immunoSEQ Assay, a bias-controlled multiplex PCR. From the authors' description of their analysis: The number of nucleated cells in each sample was estimated from the amplification of reference gene primers within the assay. To quantify the absolute abundance of each unique TCRbeta CDR3 rearrangement, sequence reads were collapsed and filtered. For each sample, productive Simpson clonality was calculated as the square root of Simpson's diversity index across productive rearrangements. TCRdb took this table from immuneACCESS and kept in-frame rearrangements with V and J called. Such tables lack part of the clones; where checked against another copy, unresolved V genes explain under half of the gap, and the rest is unexplained. V and J calls and clone size follow that table, whereas D and trimming were derived from the DNA. In all, the sample holds 95,000 to 150,000 clones, and just over 70% of those were seen once. The ten largest clones add up to approximately 0.86% of the sample.

Collaborating institutions collected whole blood in K2EDTA tubes following their own protocols. For TCRbeta analysis, collaborators shipped samples as frozen whole blood, isolated PBMCs, or DNA extracted from either of those sample types. V is pared back by 6 bases and J by 4 bases, with 15 bases lying between the germline termini. There are 14 amino acids in the CDR3, from cysteine to phenylalanine inclusive. Just the 42-base CDR3 DNA is kept, in frame starting at base 1. CDR1 is given as ENHRY and CDR2 as SYGVKD, both from the germline V gene. The rearranged segments are TRBV10-3 and TRBJ1-1; perhaps TRBD1 is the D gene, with 6 bases matching. The clonotype was recovered from a human donor with acute or convalescent COVID-19. The donor label of this sample is uncertain. Sequenced input: peripheral blood. The nucleotide sequence is TGTGCCATCAGCCGGGACAACGAAGTCACTGAAGCTTTCTTT. This codes for CAISRDNEVTEAFF.